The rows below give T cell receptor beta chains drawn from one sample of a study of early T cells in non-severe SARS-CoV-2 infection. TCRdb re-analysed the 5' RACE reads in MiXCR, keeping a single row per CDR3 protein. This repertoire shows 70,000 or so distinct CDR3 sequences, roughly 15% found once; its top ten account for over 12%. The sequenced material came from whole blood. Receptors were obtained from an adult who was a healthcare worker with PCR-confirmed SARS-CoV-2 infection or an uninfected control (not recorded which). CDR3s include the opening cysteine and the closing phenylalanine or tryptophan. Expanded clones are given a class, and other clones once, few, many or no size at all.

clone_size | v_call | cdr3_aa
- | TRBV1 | CTSSQTSGGINEQFF
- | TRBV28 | CASLGPYNEQFF
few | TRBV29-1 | CSAKAQVKNIQYF
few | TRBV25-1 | CASSASSQISYEQYF
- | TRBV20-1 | CSASGTGRGYTF
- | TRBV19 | CASQGLDRGGNQPQHF
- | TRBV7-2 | CASSLLSRIRQGLLNTEAFF
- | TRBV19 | CASSITALTYEQYF
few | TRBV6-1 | CASSEDRGLYNEQFF
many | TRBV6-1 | CATSDRGGYTF
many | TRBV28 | CASSLFSQPQHF
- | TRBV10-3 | CAISERLRGLEETQYF
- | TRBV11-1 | CASSRITSGGDNEQFF
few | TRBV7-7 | CASSLSTGQADEQYF
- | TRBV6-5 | CASSHPGTDTQYF
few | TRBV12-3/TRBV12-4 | CASRAGRWGTAYGYTF
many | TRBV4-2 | CASSQESRGSLPTQYF
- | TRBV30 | CAWSPNEGYTF
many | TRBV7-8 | CASSLVVPGRGTDTQYF
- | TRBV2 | CASREQGGLYEQYF
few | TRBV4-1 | CASRWGTTSGSDTQYF
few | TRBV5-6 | CASSLVGAQETQYF
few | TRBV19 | CASNQLAAGTGELFF
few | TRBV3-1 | CASSQAGTSADTQYF
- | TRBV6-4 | CASSEGIDTGELFF
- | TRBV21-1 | CASSSTYEQYF
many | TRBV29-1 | CSVGTGSLNTEAFF
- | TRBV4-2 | CASSQDTRGEKLFF
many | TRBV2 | CASMQEALSSYNEQFF
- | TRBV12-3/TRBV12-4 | CASYLPAGNTIYF
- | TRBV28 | CASSLDLGGKQYF
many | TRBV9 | CASSPRLSSYEQYF
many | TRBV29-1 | CSVPGLLRDTQYF
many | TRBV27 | CASSFSAGGYGYTF
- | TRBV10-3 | CAIGERGYGYTF
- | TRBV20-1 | CSAKTGPNEQFF
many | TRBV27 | CASSHPPDSSSTQYF
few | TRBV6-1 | CASTVLGPSTDTQYF
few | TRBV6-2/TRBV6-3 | CAALRTENTGELFF
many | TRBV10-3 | CAIRRGTGADEQYF
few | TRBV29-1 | CSAGSYTDTQYF
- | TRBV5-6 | CASSLVLAGGPDTQYF
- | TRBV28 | CASNPGLAVYEQYF
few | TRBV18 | CASSPLGDSNQPQHF
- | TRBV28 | CASSLGGQGVYEQYF
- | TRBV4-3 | CASSHSTGLGSYEQYF
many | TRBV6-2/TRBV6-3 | CASSYAVAGANVLTF
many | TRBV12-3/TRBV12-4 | CASSNRDNRNQPQHF
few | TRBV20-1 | CSAIPGANEQYF
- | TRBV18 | CASSPDGPRETQYF
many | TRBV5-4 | CASSLVGDSYEQYF
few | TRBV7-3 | CASSPSPGQPQHF
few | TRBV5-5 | CASSLVQNYGYTF
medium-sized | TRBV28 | CASSKGTGDGYEQYF
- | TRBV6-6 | CASSSVGGNEQYF
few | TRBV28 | CASTRNPLAGNSYNEQFF
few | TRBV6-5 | CASSRQGSTEAFF
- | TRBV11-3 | CASSLQSGTYNEQFF